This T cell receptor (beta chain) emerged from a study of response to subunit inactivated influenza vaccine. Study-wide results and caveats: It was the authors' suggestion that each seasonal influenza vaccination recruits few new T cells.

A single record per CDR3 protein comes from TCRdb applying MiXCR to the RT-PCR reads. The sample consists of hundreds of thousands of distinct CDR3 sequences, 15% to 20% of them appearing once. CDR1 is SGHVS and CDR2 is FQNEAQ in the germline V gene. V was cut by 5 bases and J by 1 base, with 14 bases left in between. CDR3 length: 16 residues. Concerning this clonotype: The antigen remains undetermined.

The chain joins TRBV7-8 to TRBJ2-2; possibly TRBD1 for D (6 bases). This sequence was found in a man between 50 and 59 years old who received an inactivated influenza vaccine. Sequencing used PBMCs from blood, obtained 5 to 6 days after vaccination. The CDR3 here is CASSLTGTLNTGELFF. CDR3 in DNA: TGTGCCAGCAGCCTAACCGGGACACTGAACACCGGGGAGCTGTTTTTT.